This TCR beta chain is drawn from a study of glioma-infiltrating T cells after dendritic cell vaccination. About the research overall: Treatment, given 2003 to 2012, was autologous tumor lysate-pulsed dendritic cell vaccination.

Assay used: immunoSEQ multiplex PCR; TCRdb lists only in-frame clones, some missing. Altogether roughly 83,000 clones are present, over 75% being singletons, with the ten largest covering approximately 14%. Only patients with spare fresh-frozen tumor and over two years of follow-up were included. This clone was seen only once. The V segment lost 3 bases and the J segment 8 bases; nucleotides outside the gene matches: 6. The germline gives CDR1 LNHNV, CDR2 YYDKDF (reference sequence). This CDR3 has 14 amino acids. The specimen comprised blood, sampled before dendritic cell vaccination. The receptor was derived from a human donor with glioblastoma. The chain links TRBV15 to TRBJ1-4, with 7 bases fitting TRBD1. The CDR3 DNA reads TGTGCCACCAGCAGCGGGACAGTAGGAGAAAAACTGTTTTTT. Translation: CATSSGTVGEKLFF.